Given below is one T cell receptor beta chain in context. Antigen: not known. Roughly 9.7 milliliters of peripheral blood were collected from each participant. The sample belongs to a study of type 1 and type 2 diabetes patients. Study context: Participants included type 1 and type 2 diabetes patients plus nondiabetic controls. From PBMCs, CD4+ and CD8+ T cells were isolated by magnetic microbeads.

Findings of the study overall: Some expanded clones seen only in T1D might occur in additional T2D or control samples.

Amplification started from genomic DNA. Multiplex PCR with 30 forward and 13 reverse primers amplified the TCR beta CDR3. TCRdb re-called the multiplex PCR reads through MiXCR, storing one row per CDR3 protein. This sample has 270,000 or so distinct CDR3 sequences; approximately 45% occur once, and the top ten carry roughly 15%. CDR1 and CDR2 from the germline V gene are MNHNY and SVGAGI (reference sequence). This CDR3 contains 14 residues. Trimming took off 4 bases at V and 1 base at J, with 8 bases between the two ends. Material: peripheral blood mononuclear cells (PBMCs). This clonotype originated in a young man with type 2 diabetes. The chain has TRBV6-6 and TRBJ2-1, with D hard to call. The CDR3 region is CASSSLGSYNEQFF. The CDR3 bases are TGTGCCAGCAGTTCGCTGGGGTCCTACAATGAGCAGTTCTTC.